The clone carrying this TCR beta chain showed up just a few times. The junction does not match germline at one end; this may be a read error. The data are from a study of beta chain features in type 1 diabetes. Investigators reverse transcribed all isolated RNA, so they sequenced expressed TCRB transcripts. The table came from immunoSEQ multiplex PCR; TCRdb's copy has only in-frame clones and leaves some out. The sample lists roughly 350,000 clones, approximately 9.9% occurring once. The receptor was isolated from a woman aged 30 to 39 in good health. Sample: naive CD4+ T cells from blood.

The CDR3 nucleotides are TGTGCCAGCAGACTATTCCAAGGGACCCAGTACTTC. It yields the protein CASRLFQGTQYF. J is TRBJ2-5 and V is TRBV5-6; D uncertain. The CDR3 extends over 12 amino acids. The germline CDR1 and CDR2 sequences are SGHDT and YYEEEE. The full variable domain, completed using reference TRBV5-6 and TRBJ2-5, is DAGVTQSPTHLIKTRGQQVTLRCSPKSGHDTVSWYQQALGQGPQFIFQYYEEEERQRGNFPDRFSGHQFPNYSSELNVNALLLGDSALYLCASRLFQGTQYFGPGTRLLVL.